A single sample is the source of the 26 T cell receptor beta chains below, sequenced in a study of blood T cell repertoires in COVID-19. The assay was immunoSEQ multiplex PCR, and TCRdb's table has in-frame clones only and misses some. The sample has some 320,000 clones, 85% seen once. The sample comprised PBMCs or T cells enriched from blood (not recorded which). The receptors shown here come from a woman in her twenties or thirties who had been exposed to COVID-19.

The chain has TRBV19 and TRBJ1-1; perhaps TRBD1 as D (6 bases). Germline V lookup: CDR1 LNHDA, CDR2 SQIVND (reference sequence). Trimming left V 6 bases short and J 1 base short, with 12 bases between. CDR3 length: 14 amino acids. The CDR3 DNA reads as TGTGCCAGTAGGTATCCGGGACAGAACACTGAAGCTTTCTTT. It yields the protein CASRYPGQNTEAFF.

This clone was detected a few times. The chain combines TRBV14 with TRBJ1-2, with 8 bases matching TRBD1. Germline assignment: CDR1 SGHDN and CDR2 FVKESK. V lost 5 bases, J lost 4 bases, and 6 bases stayed unmatched. The CDR3 has 14 amino acids. CDR3 in DNA: TGTGCCAGCAGCGACAGGGGAGGAGGCTATGGCTACACCTTC. Amino acids: CASSDRGGGYGYTF.

Notes on this clone: At the DNA level, this CDR3 is encoded by other sequences in the same sample as well. CDR3 in amino acids: CASSLDRGLNTEAFF. Written as DNA, the CDR3 is TGTGCCAGCAGCCTGGACAGGGGTTTGAACACTGAAGCTTTCTTT. V usage is TRBV28 and J usage is TRBJ1-1, with 9 positions matching TRBD1. Unmatched junction bases numbered 5, after V lost 6 bases and J lost 0 bases. CDR1 MDHEN and CDR2 SYDVKM come from the germline V gene. The CDR3 contains 15 residues.

This chain uses TRBV9 with TRBJ2-5, with D tentatively TRBD2 (5 bases). The CDR3 contains 13 residues. The V end was cut by 2 bases, the J end by 5 bases, with 10 bases between. CDR1 and CDR2 (germline): SGDLS, YYNGEE. CDR3 protein: CASSVSDRETQYF. DNA for the CDR3: TGTGCCAGCAGCGTTAGCGACCGGGAGACCCAGTACTTC.

The chain links TRBV13 to TRBJ2-7; D unclear. The CDR3 is 15 residues long. Germline V lookup: CDR1 PRHDT, CDR2 FYEKMQ (reference sequence). V shed 5 bases and J shed 9 bases, with 23 bases lying between them. In DNA, the CDR3 is TGTGCCAGCAGCGCCGGTAGCTCGCCCCGTCTCGCGCAGTACTTC. Protein: CASSAGSSPRLAQYF.

The CDR3 sequence: CASSESTRWREYGNEQFF. CDR3 DNA sequence: TGCGCCAGCAGTGAGTCGACTCGATGGCGGGAGTACGGGAATGAGCAGTTCTTC. The genes are TRBV10-1 and TRBJ2-1, with TRBD2 matching over 7 bases. The trim removed 0 bases at V and 7 bases at J, leaving 15 bases unmatched. The CDR3 contains 18 residues. Per germline, CDR1 WNHNN and CDR2 SYGVQD (reference sequence).

The chain employs TRBV27 and TRBJ2-5, with 8 nucleotides matching TRBD2. Trimming at V came to 4 bases and at J to 4 bases, leaving 11 bases not matched to a gene. This CDR3 has 16 residues. The germline CDR1 and CDR2 sequences are MNHEY and SMNVEV (reference sequence). CDR3 sequence (DNA): TGTGCCAGCAGTTCCTACCCGGGACTAGGGCTAGAGACCCAGTACTTC. This gives the protein CASSSYPGLGLETQYF.

The chain recombines TRBV2 with TRBJ2-5; 15 nucleotides agree with TRBD2. Germline V gene lookup returns CDR1 SNHLY and CDR2 FYNNEI. J gave up 1 base and V 7 bases, and 13 bases lay outside the gene matches. This CDR3 is 19 amino acids long. As DNA, the CDR3 is TGTGCCAGCATTAATCCCCGGGGGACTAGCGGGGGGCCCCAAGAGACCCAGTACTTC. Its protein product is CASINPRGTSGGPQETQYF.

The chain couples TRBV6-2 or TRBV6-3 to TRBJ1-1; D call uncertain. CDR1 and CDR2 (germline): MNHEY, SVGEGT. The V end was cut by 1 base, the J end by 3 bases, with 6 bases between. CDR3 length equals 13 residues. CDR3 sequence (DNA): TGTGCCAGCAGTTACTGGCGGGACACTGAAGCTTTCTTT. Protein product: CASSYWRDTEAFF.

This chain links TRBV27 with TRBJ2-7; TRBD2 aligns across 8 bases. This CDR3 spans 15 amino acids. CDR1 MNHEY and CDR2 SMNVEV come from the germline V gene (reference sequence). The junction had 8 bases not matched to a gene; V was cut back by 6 bases and J by 1 base. CDR3 protein: CASRANSGGSYEQYF. CDR3 nucleotide sequence: TGTGCCAGCAGAGCAAATTCGGGGGGGTCCTACGAGCAGTACTTC.

CDR3 residues: CASSHVDRGDEQYF. CDR3 bases: TGTGCCAGCAGCCATGTCGACAGGGGGGACGAGCAGTACTTC. This chain connects TRBV3-1 (or the pseudogene TRBV3-2) to TRBJ2-7; 9 bases are a match to TRBD1. Trimming at V came to 3 bases and at J to 5 bases, leaving 5 bases not matched to a gene. The V gene's germline CDR1 is LGHDT and CDR2 YNNKEL (reference sequence). CDR3 length: 14 amino acids.

The chain joins TRBV11-2 to TRBJ1-6; 7 bases match TRBD1. This CDR3 is built from 15 residues. V was clipped by 3 bases and J by 5 bases; unmatched bases: 4. CDR1 SGHAT and CDR2 FQNNGV come from the germline V gene. Here the CDR3 DNA reads TGTGCCAGCAGCTTGCTACAGGGGAATAATTCACCCCTCCACTTT. Translated: CASSLLQGNNSPLHF. The variable domain in full, completed from reference TRBV11-2 and TRBJ1-6, reads EAGVAQSPRYKIIEKRQSVAFWCNPISGHATLYWYQQILGQGPKLLIQFQNNGVVDDSQLPKDRFSAERLKGVDSTLKIQPAKLEDSAVYLCASSLLQGNNSPLHFGNGTRLTVT.

V and J are TRBV15 and TRBJ1-5; 8 positions agree with TRBD1. This CDR3 is built from 18 residues. CDR1 is LNHNV and CDR2 is YYDKDF in the germline V gene (reference sequence). With V trimmed by 3 bases and J by 6 bases, 16 bases remained unmatched. The CDR3: CATSSVGQGSWFSQPQHF. CDR3 DNA sequence: TGTGCCACCAGCAGTGTTGGACAGGGCTCTTGGTTCTCTCAGCCCCAGCATTTT.

The chain recombines TRBV19 with TRBJ1-1; D possibly corresponds to TRBD1 (5 bases). Between the trimmed V and J ends, which lost 5 bases and 5 bases, there was a span of 6 bases. The CDR3 length is 11 residues. Germline CDR1 and CDR2: LNHDA and SQIVND (reference sequence). CDR3 protein: CASSPGTEAFF. Written as DNA, the CDR3 is TGTGCCAGTAGTCCAGGGACTGAAGCTTTCTTT.

This sequence joins TRBV30 and TRBJ2-7, with TRBD1 identical over 10 bases. CDR1 is GTSNPN and CDR2 is SVGIG in the germline V gene (reference sequence). Trimming removed 5 bases from V and 6 bases from J; junction bases left unmatched: 13. The CDR3 length is 15 residues. The CDR3 here is CAWLEPGQGYSEQYF. The DNA of the CDR3 is TGTGCCTGGTTGGAACCGGGACAGGGGTATTCCGAGCAGTACTTC.

The chain carries TRBV2 and TRBJ1-6; TRBD1 aligns across 8 bases. Germline trimming cut 7 bases from V and 2 bases from J; bases unmatched to any gene: 10. Germline lookup yields CDR1 SNHLY and CDR2 FYNNEI. The length of the CDR3 is 17 residues. The CDR3 nucleotides are TGTGCCAGCATTTTCGGACAGGGTTCGACCTATAATTCACCCCTCCACTTT. Translating gives CASIFGQGSTYNSPLHF.

The chain combines TRBV5-1 with TRBJ1-2; 9 bases agree with TRBD1. The V gene end was trimmed by 3 bases and the J gene end by 7 bases; junction bases not matched to a gene: 7. CDR1 and CDR2 (germline): SGHRS, YFSETQ. The CDR3 spans 14 residues. In DNA form, the CDR3 reads TGCGCCAGCAGCTGGGGACAGGGAAATTCTGGCTACACCTTC. It translates to CASSWGQGNSGYTF.

V and J are TRBV7-8 and TRBJ1-1, with 8 nucleotides matching TRBD1. The trim removed 5 bases at V and 1 base at J, leaving 6 bases unmatched. Germline CDR1 is SGHVS and CDR2 is FQNEAQ. The CDR3 spans 15 residues. CDR3 amino acids: CASSRDRLGNTEAFF. The DNA for the CDR3 is TGTGCCAGCAGCAGGGACAGGTTGGGGAACACTGAAGCTTTCTTT.

This sequence joins TRBV5-6 and TRBJ2-3, with TRBD2 identical over 7 bases. V gave up 2 bases and J gave up 6 bases; unmatched junction bases: 3. The CDR3 covers 13 residues. Germline V CDR1 and CDR2: SGHDT, YYEEEE. CDR3 loop: CASSFQGGDTQYF. CDR3 DNA: TGTGCCAGCAGCTTCCAGGGAGGGGATACGCAGTATTTT.

This clone came up a few times. The chain joins TRBV2 to TRBJ1-4; D is perhaps TRBD1 (5 bases). Trimming removed 4 bases from V and 5 bases from J, with 11 bases in between. This CDR3 has 14 residues. In germline, CDR1 is SNHLY, CDR2 FYNNEI. This chain's CDR3 is CASSVGRGNEKLFF. The CDR3 coding sequence is TGTGCCAGCAGTGTTGGAAGGGGAAATGAAAAACTGTTTTTT.

J is TRBJ2-1 and V is TRBV7-6; 11 bases fit TRBD2. J was trimmed by 3 bases and V by 5 bases; bases with no gene match: 6. The germline CDR1 and CDR2 sequences are SGHVS and FNYEAQ. The length of the CDR3 is 16 residues. CDR3 sequence (DNA): TGTGCCAGCAGCATATCCGGGACTAGCGGCTACAATGAGCAGTTCTTC. Translating it yields CASSISGTSGYNEQFF.

The chain has TRBV28 and TRBJ2-7; D may be TRBD2 (6 bases). The CDR3 contains 13 residues. V was clipped by 7 bases and J by 3 bases, with 13 bases between them. Germline CDR1 and CDR2: MDHEN and SYDVKM. The CDR3 bases are TGTGCCAGCATGGGTAGCGGCTACTACGAGCAGTACTTC. Protein: CASMGSGYYEQYF.

The chain couples TRBV18 to TRBJ1-1, with 7 bases identical to TRBD1. Looked up from germline, CDR1 is KGHSH and CDR2 is LQKENI. Germline trimming cut 5 bases from V and 3 bases from J; bases unmatched to any gene: 15. This CDR3 spans 17 amino acids. The CDR3 spells CASSATTRTGKYTEAFF. Here the CDR3 DNA reads TGTGCCAGCTCAGCCACAACGAGGACAGGAAAATACACTGAAGCTTTCTTT.

This sequence joins TRBV29-1 and TRBJ1-2; 9 nucleotides align to TRBD1. After removal of 0 bases from V and 4 bases from J, the junction contained 3 bases not matched to a gene. CDR1 is SQVTM and CDR2 is ANQGSEA in the germline V gene. CDR3 size: 14 residues. CDR3 sequence (DNA): TGCAGCGTTGAAGAGGGGGACAGGGTCTATGGCTACACCTTC. It translates to CSVEEGDRVYGYTF.

The gene calls are TRBV4-1 and TRBJ1-5, with D hard to call. The CDR3 runs 15 residues. Germline V lookup: CDR1 MGHRA, CDR2 YSYEKL. Between the trimmed V and J ends, which lost 0 bases and 3 bases, there was a span of 9 bases. The CDR3 reads CASSQDEQYNQPQHF. As DNA, the CDR3 is TGCGCCAGCAGCCAAGATGAACAGTACAATCAGCCCCAGCATTTT.

The chain combines TRBV19 with TRBJ1-2, with a tentative D call TRBD1 (5 bases). Trimming cost V 5 bases and J 3 bases, with 7 bases left between them. The CDR3 has 12 residues. Germline values: CDR1 LNHDA, CDR2 SQIVND (reference sequence). The CDR3: CASSQGDYGYTF. In DNA form, the CDR3 reads TGTGCCAGTAGTCAGGGTGACTATGGCTACACCTTC. Full variable domain (remainder filled in from reference TRBV19 and TRBJ1-2): DGGITQSPKYLFRKEGQNVTLSCEQNLNHDAMYWYRQDPGQGLRLIYYSQIVNDFQKGDIAEGYSVSREKKESFPLTVTSAQKNPTAFYLCASSQGDYGYTFGSGTRLTVV.